What follows is one TCR beta chain and its context. Its antigen is still unknown. CDR1 is SGDLS, CDR2 YYNGEE, per germline. Trimming took off 0 bases at V and 8 bases at J, with 13 bases between the two ends. This CDR3 spans 14 amino acids. This record belongs to a study of response to subunit inactivated influenza vaccine. MiXCR, applied by TCRdb to the RT-PCR reads, yields one record per CDR3 protein. The sample includes hundreds of thousands of distinct CDR3 sequences, 15% to 18% of them seen just once. Points from the study as a whole: Authors suggested few new T cells are recruited by each seasonal influenza vaccination.

The starting material was PBMCs from blood, obtained 11 to 12 days after vaccination. The chain has TRBV9 and TRBJ2-3; D is undetermined. This TCR derives from a man in his fifties who received an inactivated influenza vaccine. The CDR3 reads CASSVVWGSTTQYF. The CDR3 bases are TGTGCCAGCAGCGTAGTTTGGGGATCAACTACGCAGTATTTT.